This record covers a single T cell receptor (beta chain). Some clones are missing from TCRdb's copy, which holds only in-frame ones; the method was immunoSEQ multiplex PCR. Of 300,000 to 350,000 clones listed, around 89% were seen once; the top ten hold 3.5% to 4.5%. Trimming took 0 bases from V and 0 from J, leaving 24 bases between them. The germline V gene encodes CDR1 LGHDT and CDR2 YNNKEL (reference sequence). The CDR3 covers 21 residues. These data belong to a study of blood T cell repertoires in COVID-19. The specimen sequenced was PBMCs or T cells enriched from blood (not recorded which). This sequence was found in a woman aged 18-29 years with acute COVID-19. The V and J genes are TRBV3-1 (or the pseudogene TRBV3-2) and TRBJ2-4, with D perhaps TRBD2 (5 bases). The CDR3 here is CASSQDRNFRGSALAKNIQYF. CDR3 nucleotides: TGTGCCAGCAGCCAAGATAGGAATTTCCGTGGGAGCGCATTAGCCAAAAACATTCAGTACTTC.